These T cell receptor beta chains were read from a single sample in a study of control samples from healthy donors and cancer patients. TCRdb's copy holds only in-frame clones and misses some; the assay was immunoSEQ multiplex PCR. The sample shows 100,000 to 150,000 clones, 92% of them seen only once. The material sequenced was blood. These receptor sequences come from a woman in her fifties or sixties in good health. The CDR3 runs from the conserved cysteine through the conserved F or W. The D gene is left open where the match is weak. Clone size is stated in some rows and not others, as once, few, many or a class when expanded.

clone size	D gene	J gene	CDR3 length	V gene	CDR3 protein	CDR3 DNA
-	-	TRBJ1-6	19	TRBV7-2	CASSLSFNPTSPYNSPLHF	TGTGCCAGCAGCTTATCCTTTAACCCGACAAGCCCCTATAATTCACCCCTCCACTTT
-	-	TRBJ1-5	15	TRBV6-2/TRBV6-3	CASSYNRMSNQPQHF	TGTGCCAGCAGTTACAACAGGATGAGCAATCAGCCCCAGCATTTT
-	TRBD2	TRBJ2-1	13	TRBV12-3/TRBV12-4	CASMMTSGNEQFF	TGTGCCAGCATGATGACTAGCGGCAATGAGCAGTTCTTC
-	-	TRBJ2-7	12	TRBV9	CASSADRDEQYF	TGTGCCAGCAGCGCGGACCGTGACGAGCAGTACTTC
-	TRBD2	TRBJ2-4	14	TRBV7-2	CASSLELAVYIQYF	TGTGCCAGCAGCCTCGAACTAGCGGTCTACATTCAGTACTTC
-	-	TRBJ1-5	14	TRBV7-9	CASSLAGDNQPQHF	TGTGCCAGCAGCTTAGCAGGGGACAATCAGCCCCAGCATTTT
-	-	TRBJ2-7	15	TRBV3-1/TRBV3-2	CASSQDYGPSYEQYF	TGTGCCAGCAGCCAAGATTACGGTCCGTCCTACGAGCAGTACTTC
-	-	TRBJ1-2	13	TRBV5-6	CASSLYSGYGYTF	TGTGCCAGCAGCTTGTACTCGGGCTATGGCTACACCTTC
-	-	TRBJ2-3	15	TRBV29-1	CSVSLSGPPTDTQYF	TGCAGCGTTTCTTTGAGCGGACCTCCAACAGATACGCAGTATTTT
-	-	TRBJ2-7	14	TRBV5-1	CASSLESGSHEQYF	TGCGCCAGCAGCTTGGAGTCAGGGTCCCACGAGCAGTACTTC
-	-	TRBJ1-2	16	TRBV6-6	CASSYSVQDHNYGYTF	TGTGCCAGCAGTTACTCGGTCCAGGACCATAACTATGGCTACACCTTC
-	TRBD1	TRBJ2-7	14	TRBV2	CASVSRDREGQQYF	TGTGCCAGCGTAAGCCGGGACAGGGAAGGTCAGCAGTACTTC
-	-	TRBJ1-6	12	TRBV7-9	CASSLTGSPLHF	TGTGCCAGCAGCTTAACAGGTTCACCCCTCCACTTT
-	-	TRBJ2-6	17	TRBV2	CASRQPGRSSGANVLTF	TGTGCCAGCAGGCAACCGGGACGCTCCTCTGGGGCCAACGTCCTGACTTTC
once	-	TRBJ2-2	13	TRBV6-1	CASSEYGAGKLFF	TGTGCCAGCAGTGAATATGGGGCTGGGAAGCTGTTTTTT
-	-	TRBJ2-1	12	TRBV5-4	CASSLEVGEQFF	TGTGCCAGCAGCTTGGAGGTGGGTGAGCAGTTCTTC
-	TRBD1	TRBJ1-2	13	TRBV12-3/TRBV12-4	CASSFRQGGGYTF	TGTGCCAGCAGTTTCAGACAGGGCGGAGGCTACACCTTC
once	TRBD1	TRBJ1-5	13	TRBV28	CASSDRAQQPQHF	TGTGCCAGCAGCGACAGGGCGCAGCAGCCCCAGCATTTT
-	-	TRBJ2-1	13	TRBV27	CASSPGHPIEQFF	TGTGCCAGCAGTCCGGGACATCCGATTGAGCAGTTCTTC
-	-	TRBJ2-6	15	TRBV27	CASSDFFRGANVLTF	TGTGCCAGCAGTGATTTCTTTCGTGGGGCCAACGTCCTGACTTTC
-	TRBD1	TRBJ1-5	15	TRBV28	CASSSAGQGNQPQHF	TGTGCCAGCAGTTCCGCTGGACAGGGCAATCAGCCCCAGCATTTT
-	-	TRBJ1-2	11	TRBV30	CAWSREGGYTF	TGTGCCTGGAGTCGGGAGGGTGGCTACACCTTC
-	-	TRBJ2-1	9	TRBV5-8	CAIHDEQFF	TGTGCCATACATGATGAGCAGTTCTTC
-	TRBD2	TRBJ2-1	17	TRBV5-6	CASSLGSASGQYNEQFF	TGTGCCAGCAGCTTAGGTAGCGCTAGCGGGCAATACAATGAGCAGTTCTTC
-	-	TRBJ2-6	14	TRBV3-1/TRBV3-2	CASKVASGANVLTF	TGTGCCAGCAAAGTAGCCTCTGGGGCCAACGTCCTGACTTTC